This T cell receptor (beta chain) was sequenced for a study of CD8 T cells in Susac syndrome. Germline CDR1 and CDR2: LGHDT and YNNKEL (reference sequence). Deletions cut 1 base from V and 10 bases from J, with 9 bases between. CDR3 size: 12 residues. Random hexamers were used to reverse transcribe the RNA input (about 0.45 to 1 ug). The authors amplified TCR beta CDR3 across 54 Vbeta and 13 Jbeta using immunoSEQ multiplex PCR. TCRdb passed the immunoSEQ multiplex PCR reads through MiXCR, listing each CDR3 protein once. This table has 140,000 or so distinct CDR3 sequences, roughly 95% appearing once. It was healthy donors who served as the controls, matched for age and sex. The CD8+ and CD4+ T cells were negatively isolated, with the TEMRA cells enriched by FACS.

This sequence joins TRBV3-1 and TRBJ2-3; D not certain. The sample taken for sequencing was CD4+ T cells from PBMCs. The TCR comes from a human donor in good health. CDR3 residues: CASSQGLTAQYF. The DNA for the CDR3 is TGTGCCAGCAGCCAAGGGTTGACTGCGCAGTATTTT.